Following are 10 T cell receptor beta chains from one sample sequenced in a study of cytomegalovirus exposure and HLA in healthy donors. PCR involved 60 Vbeta and 13 Jbeta primers. Assay: immunoSEQ multiplex PCR; the TCRdb copy retains only in-frame clones and omits some. This repertoire shows tens of thousands of clones, roughly nine tenths found once; its top ten account for 2% to 3%. What was sequenced was PBMCs. All receptors come from a woman under 30 in good health and CMV-seronegative.

This chain links TRBV28 with TRBJ2-7; TRBD1 matches 8 bases. The trim removed 10 bases at V and 4 bases at J, leaving 6 bases unmatched. The CDR3 spans 12 residues. Germline CDR1 and CDR2: MDHEN and SYDVKM. CDR3 sequence reads: CATKGQVYEQYF. CDR3 coding DNA: TGTGCCACAAAGGGACAGGTGTACGAGCAGTACTTC. The variable domain in full, completed from reference TRBV28 and TRBJ2-7, reads DVKVTQSSRYLVKRTGEKVFLECVQDMDHENMFWYRQDPGLGLRLIYFSYDVKMKEKGDIPEGYSVSREKKERFSLILESASTNQTSMYLCATKGQVYEQYFGPGTRLTVT.

V usage is TRBV10-1 and J usage is TRBJ1-5, with D hard to call. With 7 bases removed from V and 0 bases from J, the gap between germline ends came to 31 bases. Germline loops: CDR1 WNHNN, CDR2 SYGVQD (reference sequence). CDR3 length: 21 residues. DNA for the CDR3: TGCGCCAGCACCCCCAATTTAGCGAGGAGCCGATCCCACGATAGCAATCAGCCCCAGCATTTT. Its translation: CASTPNLARSRSHDSNQPQHF.

This chain uses TRBV30 with TRBJ2-7, with 7 bases fitting TRBD1. The CDR3 covers 13 residues. J gave up 6 bases and V 4 bases, and 9 bases lay outside the gene matches. Germline V gives CDR1 GTSNPN, CDR2 SVGIG (reference sequence). CDR3 amino acids: CAWNRQGSREQYF. The CDR3 nucleotides are TGTGCCTGGAACCGACAGGGATCGCGCGAGCAGTACTTC.

The genes are TRBV4-2 and TRBJ1-1; 9 positions agree with TRBD1. Trimming removed 0 bases from V and 3 bases from J; junction bases left unmatched: 5. From germline, CDR1 is LGHNA and CDR2 YNFKEQ. This CDR3 is built from 16 residues. CDR3 sequence (DNA): TGTGCCAGCAGCCAAGATCCGGGACAGGGTGACACTGAAGCTTTCTTT. Its protein is CASSQDPGQGDTEAFF.

The CDR3 nucleotides are TGCGCCAGCAGCTTGGGAGTCGGGGGAGGGATCAATGAGCAGTTCTTC. It codes for CASSLGVGGGINEQFF. The V call is TRBV5-1, the J call TRBJ2-1; 7 bases align to TRBD2. CDR3 length equals 16 residues. Trimming at V came to 0 bases and at J to 6 bases, leaving 9 bases not matched to a gene. CDR1 and CDR2 from the germline V gene are SGHRS and YFSETQ.

The chain combines TRBV27 with TRBJ1-1, with D possibly matching TRBD1 (6 bases). Looked up from germline, CDR1 is MNHEY and CDR2 is SMNVEV (reference sequence). The V and J ends lost 5 bases and 0 bases respectively, with 16 bases between them. This CDR3 is built from 16 residues. CDR3: CASSLYGAGVNTEAFF. DNA for the CDR3: TGTGCCAGCAGTCTCTACGGGGCAGGGGTGAACACTGAAGCTTTCTTT.

The chain carries TRBV10-3 and TRBJ1-3; 8 nucleotides agree with TRBD1. The J segment lost 4 bases and the V segment lost 3 bases, leaving 5 bases of the junction unmatched. This CDR3 spans 15 amino acids. CDR1 is ENHRY and CDR2 is SYGVKD in the germline V gene. The CDR3: CAISDRGLGGNTIYF. For the CDR3, the DNA is TGTGCCATCAGTGACAGGGGGCTCGGGGGAAACACCATATATTTT.

The genes are TRBV9 and TRBJ2-3; 9 bases line up with TRBD2. The CDR3 runs 19 residues. Germline values: CDR1 SGDLS, CDR2 YYNGEE. The junction had 11 bases not matched to a gene; V was cut back by 0 bases and J by 0 bases. The CDR3 nucleotides are TGTGCCAGCAGCGTAGGGGCTCCGGGACTAGCAGGAAGCACAGATACGCAGTATTTT. This gives the protein CASSVGAPGLAGSTDTQYF.

The chain links TRBV6-1 to TRBJ2-7; D ambiguous. V dropped 6 bases and J dropped 4 bases, with 10 bases sitting between them. Germline values: CDR1 MNHNS, CDR2 SASEGT. This CDR3 region has 12 residues. CDR3 coding DNA: TGTGCCAGCAGCCTGTCTAATTACGAGCAGTACTTC. This gives the protein CASSLSNYEQYF.

In regard to this clone: The junction departs from the called germline gene at one end, perhaps through a read error. The rearrangement joins TRBV4-1 to TRBJ2-7, with unresolved D. The CDR3 length is 17 residues. CDR1 and CDR2 (germline): MGHRA, YSYEKL. The CDR3 protein is CASGQDPSRQPSYEQYF. In DNA, the CDR3 is TGCGCCAGCGGCCAAGATCCCAGCAGGCAGCCTTCCTACGAGCAGTACTTC.